The entry below gives a single T cell receptor (beta chain) sequence along with its context. Its recognized antigen is unknown. Per-base quality was not reported, and no clone a single base away is much larger than it. The sample originates from a study of control samples from healthy donors and cancer patients (dated by TCRdb to 2018 to 2020). Sequences GTSNPN (CDR1) and SVGIG (CDR2) are obtained from the germline V gene (reference sequence). Its CDR3 holds 14 amino acids, cysteine through phenylalanine. The read is trimmed to its CDR3 DNA, 42 bases read in frame from base 1. Between the V and J ends, shortened by 5 bases and 1 base respectively, the junction contains 14 bases. The library came from the immunoSEQ multiplex PCR assay. TCRdb stores this immuneACCESS table with in-frame sequences only. Part of the clones is absent; in the studies checked, under half of the shortfall reflects unresolved V genes, and no reason is known for the rest. In this sample the table shows 130,000 or so clones, about 92% of which occur a single time. The ten largest clones add up to around 2.1% of the sample.

Here the chain combines TRBV30 and TRBJ1-2; TRBD1 could be the D gene, as 5 bases match. The sequence was collected from a woman aged 45-60 years in good health. Sequences were obtained from blood. CDR3 protein: CAWSPGTFNYGYTF. The sequenced DNA is TGTGCCTGGTCTCCCGGGACTTTTAACTATGGCTACACCTTC.